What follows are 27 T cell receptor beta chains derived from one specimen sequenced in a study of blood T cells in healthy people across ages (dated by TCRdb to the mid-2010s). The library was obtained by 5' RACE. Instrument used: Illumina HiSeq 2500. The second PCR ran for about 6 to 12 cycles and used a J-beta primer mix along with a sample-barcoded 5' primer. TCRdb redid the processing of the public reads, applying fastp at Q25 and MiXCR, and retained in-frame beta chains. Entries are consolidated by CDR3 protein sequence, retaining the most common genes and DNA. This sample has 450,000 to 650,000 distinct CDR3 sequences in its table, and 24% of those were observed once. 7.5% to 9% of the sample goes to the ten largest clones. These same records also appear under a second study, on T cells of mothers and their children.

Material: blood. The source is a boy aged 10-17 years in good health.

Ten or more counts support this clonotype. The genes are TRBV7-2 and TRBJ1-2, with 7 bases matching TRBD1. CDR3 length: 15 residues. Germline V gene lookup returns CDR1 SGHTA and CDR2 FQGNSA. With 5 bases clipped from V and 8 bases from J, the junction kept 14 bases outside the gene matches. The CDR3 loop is CASSIPRQGLGGYTF. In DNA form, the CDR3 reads TGTGCCAGCAGCATTCCCAGACAGGGCCTGGGGGGCTACACCTTC.

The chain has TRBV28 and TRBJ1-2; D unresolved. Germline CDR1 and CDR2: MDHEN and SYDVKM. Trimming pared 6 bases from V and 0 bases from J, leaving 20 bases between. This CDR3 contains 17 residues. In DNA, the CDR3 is TGTGCCAGCAGGCCAAACCCCCGGGCAGAAGCTAACTATGGCTACACCTTC. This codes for CASRPNPRAEANYGYTF.

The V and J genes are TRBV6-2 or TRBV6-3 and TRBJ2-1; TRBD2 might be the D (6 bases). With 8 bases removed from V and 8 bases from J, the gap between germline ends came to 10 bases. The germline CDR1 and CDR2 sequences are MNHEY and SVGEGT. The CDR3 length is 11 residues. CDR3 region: CASWAGYEQFF. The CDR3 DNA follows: TGTGCCAGCTGGGCGGGGTATGAGCAGTTCTTC.

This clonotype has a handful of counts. CDR3 bases: TGTGCCAGCAGTAACAGGCGGACTATAGATGAGCAGTTCTTC. Amino acids: CASSNRRTIDEQFF. The chain links TRBV2 to TRBJ2-5, with a possible D match to TRBD2 (6 bases). The J call may be in error: the DNA end matches TRBJ2-1 better. Germline assignment: CDR1 SNHLY and CDR2 FYNNEI. The CDR3 length is 14 residues.

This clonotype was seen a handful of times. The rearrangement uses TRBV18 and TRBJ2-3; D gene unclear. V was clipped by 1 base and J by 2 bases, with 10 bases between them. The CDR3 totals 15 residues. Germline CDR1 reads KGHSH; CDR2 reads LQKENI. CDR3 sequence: CASSPLEAVTDTQYF. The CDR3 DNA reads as TGTGCCAGCTCACCACTCGAGGCGGTCACAGATACGCAGTATTTT.

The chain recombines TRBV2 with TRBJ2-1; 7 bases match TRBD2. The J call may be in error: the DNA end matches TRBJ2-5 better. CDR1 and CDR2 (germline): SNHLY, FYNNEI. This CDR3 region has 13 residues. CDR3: CASTLSGVESQYF. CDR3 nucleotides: TGTGCCAGCACACTAAGCGGGGTTGAGTCCCAGTACTTC.

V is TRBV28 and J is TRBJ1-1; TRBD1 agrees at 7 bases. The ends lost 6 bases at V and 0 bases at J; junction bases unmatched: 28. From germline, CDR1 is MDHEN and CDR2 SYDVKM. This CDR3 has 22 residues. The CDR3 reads CASSYFQGGRLRLRNMNTEAFF. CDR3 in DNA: TGTGCCAGCAGCTATTTCCAGGGGGGTCGGTTGCGCCTTAGGAATATGAACACTGAAGCTTTCTTT.

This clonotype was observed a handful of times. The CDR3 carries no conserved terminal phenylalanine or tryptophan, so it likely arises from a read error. CDR3 loop: CSAAGPGPQETQYL. The CDR3, as DNA: TGCAGCGCAGCAGGTCCGGGGCCGCAAGAGACCCAGTACCTC. The chain couples TRBV29-1 to TRBJ2-5, with D perhaps assigned TRBD1 or TRBD2 (5 bases each). Germline CDR1 is SQVTM and CDR2 is ANQGSEA. CDR3 length equals 14 residues. Between the trimmed V and J ends, which lost 7 bases and 2 bases, there was a span of 17 bases.

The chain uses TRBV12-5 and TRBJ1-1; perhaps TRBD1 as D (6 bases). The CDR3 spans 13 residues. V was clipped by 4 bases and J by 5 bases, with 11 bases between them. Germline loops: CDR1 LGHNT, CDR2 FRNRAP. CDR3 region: CASGSQGLTEAFF. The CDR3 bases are TGTGCTAGTGGTTCCCAGGGGTTGACTGAAGCTTTCTTT.

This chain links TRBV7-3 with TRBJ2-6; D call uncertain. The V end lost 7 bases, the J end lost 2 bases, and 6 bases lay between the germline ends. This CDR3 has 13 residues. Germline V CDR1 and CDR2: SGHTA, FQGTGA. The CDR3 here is CASTNPGANVLTF. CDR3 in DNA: TGTGCCAGCACGAATCCTGGGGCCAACGTCCTGACTTTC.

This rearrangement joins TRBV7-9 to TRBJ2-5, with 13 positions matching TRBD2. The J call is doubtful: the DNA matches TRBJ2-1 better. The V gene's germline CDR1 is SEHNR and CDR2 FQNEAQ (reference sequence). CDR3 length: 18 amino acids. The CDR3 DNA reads TGTGCCAGCAGCACTTTTGGGGCGACTAGCGGGGGGTACAATGAGCAGTTCTTC. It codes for CASSTFGATSGGYNEQFF.

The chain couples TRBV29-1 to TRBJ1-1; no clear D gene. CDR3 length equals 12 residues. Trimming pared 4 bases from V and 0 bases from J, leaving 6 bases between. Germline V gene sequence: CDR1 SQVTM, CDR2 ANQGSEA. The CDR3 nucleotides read TGCAGCGTTGTAGTTATGAACACTGAAGCTTTCTTT. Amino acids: CSVVVMNTEAFF.

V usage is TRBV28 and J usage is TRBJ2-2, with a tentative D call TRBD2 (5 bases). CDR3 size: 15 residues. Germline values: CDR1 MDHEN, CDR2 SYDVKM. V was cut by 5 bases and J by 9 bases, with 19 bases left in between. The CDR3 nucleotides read TGTGCCAGCAGTACTACTAGGGCCTCTAAGCGGGAGCTGTTTTTT. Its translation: CASSTTRASKRELFF.

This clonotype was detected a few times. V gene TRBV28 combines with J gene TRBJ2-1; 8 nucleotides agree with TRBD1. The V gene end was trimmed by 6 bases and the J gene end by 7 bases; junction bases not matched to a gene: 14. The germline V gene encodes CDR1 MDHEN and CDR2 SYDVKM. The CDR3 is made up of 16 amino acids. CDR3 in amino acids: CASSFGGQGSGNEQFF. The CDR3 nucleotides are TGTGCCAGCAGCTTCGGAGGACAGGGAAGTGGGAATGAGCAGTTCTTC.

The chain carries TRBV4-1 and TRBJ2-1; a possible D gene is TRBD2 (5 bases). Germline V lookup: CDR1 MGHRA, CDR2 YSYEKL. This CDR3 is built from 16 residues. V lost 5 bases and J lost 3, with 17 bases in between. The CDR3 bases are TGCGCCAGCAGCACCCTTTTTCGCGGGCTCTACAATGAGCAGTTCTTC. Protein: CASSTLFRGLYNEQFF.

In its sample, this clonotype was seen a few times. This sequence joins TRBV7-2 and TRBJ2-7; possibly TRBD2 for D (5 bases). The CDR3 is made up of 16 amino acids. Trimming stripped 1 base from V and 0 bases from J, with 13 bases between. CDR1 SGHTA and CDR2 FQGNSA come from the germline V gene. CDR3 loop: CASSLGGGSSSYEQYF. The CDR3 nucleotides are TGTGCCAGCAGCTTAGGAGGAGGCAGTAGCTCCTACGAGCAGTACTTC.

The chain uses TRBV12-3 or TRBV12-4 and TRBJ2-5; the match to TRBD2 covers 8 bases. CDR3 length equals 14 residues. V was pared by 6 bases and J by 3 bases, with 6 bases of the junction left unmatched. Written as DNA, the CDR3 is TGTGCCAGCAGCGCCGGGACTAGAGAAGAGACCCAGTACTTC. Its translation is CASSAGTREETQYF.

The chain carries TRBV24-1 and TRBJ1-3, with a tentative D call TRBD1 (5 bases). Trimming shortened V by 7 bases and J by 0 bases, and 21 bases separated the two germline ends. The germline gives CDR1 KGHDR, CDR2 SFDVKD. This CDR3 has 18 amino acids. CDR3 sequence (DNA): TGTGCCACCAGGGGACTGACCGGGAAAACAGCCTCTGGAAACACCATATATTTT. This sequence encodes CATRGLTGKTASGNTIYF.

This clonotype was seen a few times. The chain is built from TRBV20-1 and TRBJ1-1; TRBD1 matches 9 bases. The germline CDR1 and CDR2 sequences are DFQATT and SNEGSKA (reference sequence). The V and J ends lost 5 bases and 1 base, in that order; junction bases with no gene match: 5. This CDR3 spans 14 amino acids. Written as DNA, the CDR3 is TGCAGTGCTCACGAACAGGGGGCGAACACTGAAGCTTTCTTT. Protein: CSAHEQGANTEAFF.

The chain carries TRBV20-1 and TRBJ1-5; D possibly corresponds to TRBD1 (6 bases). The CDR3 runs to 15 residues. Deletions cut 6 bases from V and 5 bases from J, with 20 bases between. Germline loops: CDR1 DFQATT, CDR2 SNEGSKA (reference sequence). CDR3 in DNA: TGCAGTGCCTCCGGGGGGCGGCTCAGCGATCAGCCCCAGCATTTT. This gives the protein CSASGGRLSDQPQHF.

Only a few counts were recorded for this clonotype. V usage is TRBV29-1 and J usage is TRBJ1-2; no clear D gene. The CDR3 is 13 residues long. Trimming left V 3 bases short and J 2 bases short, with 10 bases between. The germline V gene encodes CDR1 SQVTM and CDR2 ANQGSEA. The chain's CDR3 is CSVEPGGNYGYTF. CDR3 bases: TGCAGCGTTGAGCCAGGCGGGAACTATGGCTACACCTTC.

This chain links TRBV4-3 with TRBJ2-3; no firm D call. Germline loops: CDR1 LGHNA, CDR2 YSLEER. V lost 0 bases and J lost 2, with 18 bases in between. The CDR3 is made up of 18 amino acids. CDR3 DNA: TGCGCCAGCAGCCAAGATTTGGGATCCCTGCCCCCCACAGATACGCAGTATTTT. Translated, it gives CASSQDLGSLPPTDTQYF.

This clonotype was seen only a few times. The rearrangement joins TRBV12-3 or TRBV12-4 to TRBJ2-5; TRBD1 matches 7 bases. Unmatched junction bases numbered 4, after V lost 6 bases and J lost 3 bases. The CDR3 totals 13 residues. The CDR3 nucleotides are TGTGCCAGCAGGGAAACAGGGGAAGAGACCCAGTACTTC. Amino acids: CASRETGEETQYF.

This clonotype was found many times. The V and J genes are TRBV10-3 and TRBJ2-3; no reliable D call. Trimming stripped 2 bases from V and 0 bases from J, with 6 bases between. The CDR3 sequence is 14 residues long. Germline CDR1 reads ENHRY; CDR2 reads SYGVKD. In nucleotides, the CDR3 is TGTGCCATCAGTGAGAAGCACAGCACAGATACGCAGTATTTT. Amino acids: CAISEKHSTDTQYF.

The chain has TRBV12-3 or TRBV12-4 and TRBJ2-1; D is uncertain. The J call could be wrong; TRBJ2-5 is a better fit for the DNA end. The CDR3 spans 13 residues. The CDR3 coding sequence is TGTGCCAGCAGGGGCTTTCGTCAAGAGACCCAGTACTTC. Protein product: CASRGFRQETQYF.

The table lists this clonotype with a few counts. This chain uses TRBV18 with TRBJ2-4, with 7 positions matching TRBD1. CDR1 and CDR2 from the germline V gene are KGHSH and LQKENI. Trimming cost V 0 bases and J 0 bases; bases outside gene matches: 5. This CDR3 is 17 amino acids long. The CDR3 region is CASSPPGQKVAKNIQYF. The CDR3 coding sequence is TGTGCCAGCTCACCACCGGGACAGAAGGTAGCCAAAAACATTCAGTACTTC.

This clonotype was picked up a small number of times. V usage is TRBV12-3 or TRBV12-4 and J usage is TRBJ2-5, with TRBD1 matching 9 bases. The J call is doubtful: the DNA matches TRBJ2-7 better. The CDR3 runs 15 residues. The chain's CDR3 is CASSDPGQGMGEQYF. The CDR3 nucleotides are TGTGCCAGCAGTGACCCGGGACAGGGTATGGGCGAGCAGTACTTC.